The present TCR beta chain was sequenced within a study of shared clonotypes between healthy human individuals (dated by TCRdb to 2019 to 2021). Notes on the research overall: The cohort comprised a couple of women and a few men aged 18 to 49 years. To estimate repertoire size and how much clonotypes are shared between individuals, the study performed deep sequencing of blood TCR repertoires from 4 to 6 healthy adults. Libraries were prepared and TCR repertoires were sequenced by different laboratories using diverse techniques, in order to increase sequencing depth and limit assay-specific biases. For each donor, CD4 naive and CD4 memory were each run on three plates, CD8 naive on two plates, and CD8 memory on one plate. Each donor's leukapheresis produced roughly between about 0.85 and 10 billion PBMCs. The full study reports these points: Larger estimated clonotype richness was generally found for naive subsets than for memory subsets. About 5% of naive CD4, 3.5% of naive CD8, 2.3% of memory CD4, and 0.35% to 0.5% of memory CD8 clonotypes were shared across four donors. Only blood was sampled, and tissue TCR repertoires likely differ from those in blood. Because the study included a small number of donors, the genetic and exposure-history diversity represented was limited. Incomplete sequencing was indicated by rarefaction of sorted-subset datasets, despite the large sequencing depth. Compared with non-shared clonotypes, the clonotypes found in all four sorted-subset donors had higher generation probabilities. Pairwise subsampling indicated that sequencing depth was expected to affect the degree of clonotype sharing among donors.

Donors were healthy HIV-negative adults with no recently reported acute infections or vaccinations. Every donor was a Caucasian adult living in Nashville, Tennessee, USA. CD4+ T cells were enriched through magnetic negative selection, after which naive cells were positively selected on CD45RA and the remaining negative fraction served as the memory subset. After blood collection by leukapheresis, PBMCs were isolated using Ficoll-Histopaque density gradient centrifugation and then cryopreserved in the vapor phase of liquid nitrogen. Analytical flow cytometry was used to check the purity and quantity of each magnetically sorted T cell population. Each sorted fraction had its genomic DNA isolated and then quantified by UV absorbance on a Nanodrop 2000c. With respect to this clone: It has no known antigen specificity. Within one base of it there is no much larger clone, and no base qualities were kept. In the same sample, other DNA sequences code for this CDR3.

Using the deep immunoSEQ assay, multiplex PCR amplified TCR CDR3 regions from genomic DNA. For each cell subset, the extracted genomic DNA was distributed evenly across all wells of several immunoSEQ 96-well plates, and each plate served as one replicate. For sorted subsets, each replicate PCR was loaded with about 0.2 ug genomic DNA, equivalent to 25,000 to 30,000 T cell genomes. Purified libraries were measured with a Qubit 3.0 fluorometer, size-checked on a Bioanalyzer 2100, and measured again with the KAPA Library Quantification kit. Every immunoSEQ 96-well plate was sequenced on a dedicated single-read 150-cycle Illumina NextSeq 550 flow cell. The published analysis was carried out like this. The immunoSEQ output contained only junctional sequences without quality scores, so filtering could not match that applied to full-length reads. Sequences were annotated with PyIR, a Python wrapper for IgBLAST v1.9, and V/J genes and CDR3 were assigned using IMGT germline references. Reads with weak V/J assignments (E-value above 1e-6), missing CDR3, stop codons, out-of-frame junctions, or ambiguous translated residues were removed. A V3J clonotype was defined by an identical inferred V gene, J gene, and CDR3 amino acid sequence. The percentage overlap between two repertoires was calculated by dividing the number of shared unique clonotypes by the size of the smaller repertoire. Three approaches were used to assess repertoire richness: RTK rarefaction, the Chao1 estimator, and Recon v2.1 estimates of unobserved clonotypes. OLGA was used to compute generation probabilities for all TCRbeta clonotypes that the gDNA method yielded from a handful of donors. This immuneACCESS table, as held by TCRdb, lists in-frame sequences with V and J called but not all clones. Of the missing ones, under half trace to an unresolved V gene in checked studies; the others have no known cause. V and J calls and clone size follow that table, whereas D and trimming were derived from the DNA. The sample table shows roughly 2.5 million clones, and more than 80% are seen once. Roughly 0.13% of the sample belongs to the ten largest clones.

Sample: naive CD4+ T cells sorted from blood. Interpreted using the paper, the cell subset or site label stands for: CD45RA+ positively selected. The TCR originated in a man aged 18 to 30 in good health.

The CDR3 protein: CAWSQQNYGYTF. The bases read TGTGCCTGGAGTCAACAAAACTATGGCTACACCTTC. This chain joins TRBV30 to TRBJ1-2, with no D gene named confidently. Its CDR3 holds 12 amino acids, cysteine through phenylalanine. The CDR3 DNA has 36 bases and is translated from base 1. Per the germline V gene (reference sequence), GTSNPN is the CDR1 and SVGIG is the CDR2. V is clipped by 2 bases and J by 2 bases, and the sequence between their germline boundaries is 6 bases long. Extended through the reference TRBV30 and TRBJ1-2 proteins, this CDR3 yields the full variable domain: SQTIHQWPATLVQPVGSPLSLECTVEGTSNPNLYWYRQAAGRGLQLLFYSVGIGQISSEVPQNLSASRPQDRQFILSSKKLLLSDSGFYLCAWSQQNYGYTFGSGTRLTVV.